This T cell receptor (beta chain) was observed in a study of blood T cell repertoires in COVID-19. Study-level background: Spain, Italy and the United States supplied samples that represented acute and convalescent COVID-19.

This clone was recorded only once. Assay: immunoSEQ multiplex PCR; the TCRdb copy retains only in-frame clones and omits some. The sample has 200,000 to 300,000 clones; 86% are singletons. Germline trimming cut 5 bases from V and 6 bases from J; bases unmatched to any gene: 2. The CDR3 has 13 residues. Germline values: CDR1 MNHEY, CDR2 SVGEGT. Those who participated ranged in age from roughly 18 to 89 years and resided in about two dozen US areas. Cohorts were assigned according to the clinical history that participants reported. All recovered Cohort 3 donors got two negative PCRs, got clearance, or saw symptom resolution.

This clonotype originated in a woman aged 45-60 years who had recovered from COVID-19. Sequenced material: PBMCs or T cells enriched from blood (not recorded which). The chain is built from TRBV6-2 or TRBV6-3 and TRBJ2-1; TRBD1 agrees at 9 bases. This CDR3 is CASSLQGANEQFF. The CDR3 nucleotides read TGTGCCAGCAGTCTACAGGGGGCCAATGAGCAGTTCTTC.